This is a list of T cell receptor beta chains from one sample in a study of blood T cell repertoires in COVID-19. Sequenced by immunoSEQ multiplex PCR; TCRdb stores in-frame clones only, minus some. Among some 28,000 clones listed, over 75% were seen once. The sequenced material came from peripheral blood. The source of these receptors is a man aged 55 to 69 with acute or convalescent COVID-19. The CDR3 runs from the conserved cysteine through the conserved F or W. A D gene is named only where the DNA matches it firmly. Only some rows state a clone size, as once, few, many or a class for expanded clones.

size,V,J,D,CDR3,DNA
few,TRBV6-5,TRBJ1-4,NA,CASSKTGPNEKLFF,TGTGCCAGCAGCAAGACAGGTCCTAATGAAAAACTGTTTTTT
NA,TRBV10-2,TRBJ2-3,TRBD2,CASSEGRRGGTDTQYF,TGCGCCAGCAGTGAGGGCCGGCGGGGGGGCACAGATACGCAGTATTTT
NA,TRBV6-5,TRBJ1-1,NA,CASSYLTSNTEAFF,TGTGCCAGCAGTTACCTGACATCGAACACTGAAGCTTTCTTT
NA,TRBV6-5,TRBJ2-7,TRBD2,CASRSGGSLYEQYF,TGTGCCAGCAGGAGCGGGGGTAGCCTATACGAGCAGTACTTC
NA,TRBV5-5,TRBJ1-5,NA,CASTRSDLEPQHF,TGTGCCAGCACAAGGTCGGACTTGGAGCCCCAGCATTTT
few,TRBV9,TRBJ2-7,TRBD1,CASSVAGQSYEQYF,TGTGCCAGCAGCGTAGCGGGACAGTCCTACGAGCAGTACTTC
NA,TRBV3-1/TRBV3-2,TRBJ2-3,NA,CASSLQWSADTQYF,TGTGCCAGCAGCCTCCAGTGGTCAGCAGATACGCAGTATTTT
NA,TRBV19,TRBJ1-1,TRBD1,CASSGTGGFNTEAFF,TGTGCCAGTAGCGGGACAGGCGGCTTCAACACTGAAGCTTTCTTT
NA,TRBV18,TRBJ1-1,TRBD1,CASFSGQGGTEAFF,TGTGCCAGCTTCTCGGGACAGGGGGGAACTGAAGCTTTCTTT
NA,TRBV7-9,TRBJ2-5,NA,CASSLVQGKETQYF,TGTGCCAGCAGCTTAGTTCAGGGGAAGGAGACCCAGTACTTC